Given below is one T cell receptor beta chain in context. What it binds is not known. TCRdb's table, derived via immunoSEQ multiplex PCR, lists solely in-frame clones and lacks some. The table has 150,000 to 200,000 clones, about 90% seen once; the top ten hold roughly 4%. These data are taken from a study of T cell responses to AZD1222 COVID-19 vaccine. Overall study findings and caveats: At study baseline, merely a handful of AZD1222 recipients were seropositive. Donors, mostly white British, included more females; clonal diversity was possibly underestimated. The study sampled repertoires only after the peak T cell response.

Trimming took 3 bases from V and 5 from J, leaving 25 bases between them. CDR1 is MDHEN, CDR2 SYDVKM, per germline. This CDR3 spans 18 amino acids. This sequence originates from an adult who received the MenACWY meningococcal vaccine as a control. The specimen was peripheral blood, collected 28 days after the second dose of the MenACWY control vaccine. The chain employs TRBV28 and TRBJ2-5; possible D gene TRBD2, 7 bases. The CDR3 bases are TGTGCCAGCAGTTTGGCTCCGGGGGGCCGTCAGCCCCGGGAGACCCAGTACTTC. It specifies CASSLAPGGRQPRETQYF.